These T cell receptor beta chains were read from a single sample in a study of shared clonotypes between healthy human individuals. Libraries were prepared by immunoSEQ multiplex PCR; TCRdb keeps only in-frame clonotypes and omits some of them. The sample has about 2.1 million clones, roughly 91% seen once. Sequencing was performed on naive CD8+ T cells from PBMCs. The source is a man in his late teens or twenties in good health. Some clones in this sample may be carry-over from other donors' samples. Each CDR3 is given without its conserved first and last residue. The size of a clone is reported for some rows only, either as once, few or many, or as a class for expanded clones.

CDR3,V,size
ASSQDNSGYGYT,TRBV4-3,-
ASSPIGGGELF,TRBV4-1,-
ASSSRDRAKDEQF,TRBV5-6,-
ASSFPGQGRNEQF,TRBV7-3,-
ASSLDRTHEQY,TRBV18,-
ASSLGGQGAGEAF,TRBV27,-
ASSFEPGVLYEQY,TRBV11-2,-
ASSLYPGAKNIQY,TRBV7-6,-
ASSRGWREEPYEQY,TRBV7-2,-
ASSPNNEQF,TRBV18,-
ASSNYGSVTSGANVLT,TRBV27,-
ASGMGVYNEQF,TRBV9,-
AAGEIANTGELF,TRBV10-3,once
ASSSEFDRGGEKLF,TRBV4-1,-
ASSGGVRVNYGYT,TRBV6-1,-
ASRGEGTEAF,TRBV10-2,-
ASSQTETSGKGYEQY,TRBV5-1,-
ASSLFWTDYNEQF,TRBV7-2,once
ASSLGRGLTYEQY,TRBV7-6,once
ASSQAGSPNTGELF,TRBV7-7,-
ASSGGSYNEQF,TRBV9,-
ASSLRGGSVNTEAF,TRBV5-6,-
ASSDGTAKY,TRBV2,-
ASTESGQKNIQY,TRBV2,-
ASSQAGGGSNQPQH,TRBV4-2,-
AIRFSGVPGNTIY,TRBV10-3,-
ASSSGHQETAIY,TRBV5-1,-
ASSQIAETSYNEQF,TRBV18,-
ASSLPGQGAFEQF,TRBV5-4,-
ASSSGAIYEQY,TRBV5-6,-
ASSYRGEDYEQY,TRBV6-6,-
ASSDISLNGDEQF,TRBV27,-
ASSYSEGGYEQY,TRBV6-6,-
ASRNNPGLAALDTQY,TRBV2,-
ASSSIVSQH,TRBV5-8,-